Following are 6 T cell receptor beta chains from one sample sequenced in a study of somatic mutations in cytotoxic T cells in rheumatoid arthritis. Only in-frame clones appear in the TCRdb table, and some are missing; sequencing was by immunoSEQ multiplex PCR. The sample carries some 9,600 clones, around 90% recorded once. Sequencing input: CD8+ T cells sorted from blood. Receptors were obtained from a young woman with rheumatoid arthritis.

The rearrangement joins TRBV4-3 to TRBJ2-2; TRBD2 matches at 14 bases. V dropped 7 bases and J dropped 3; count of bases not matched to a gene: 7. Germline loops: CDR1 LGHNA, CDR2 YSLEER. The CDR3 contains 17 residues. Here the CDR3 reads CASISGLAGGHTGELFF. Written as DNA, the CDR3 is TGCGCCAGCATCTCAGGACTAGCGGGGGGCCACACCGGGGAGCTGTTTTTT.

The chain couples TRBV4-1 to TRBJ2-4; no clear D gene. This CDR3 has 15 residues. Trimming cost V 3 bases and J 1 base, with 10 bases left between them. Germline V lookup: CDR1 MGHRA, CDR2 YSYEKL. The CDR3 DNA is TGCGCCAGCAGCCATTCAATAGTCGCCAAAAACATTCAGTACTTC. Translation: CASSHSIVAKNIQYF.

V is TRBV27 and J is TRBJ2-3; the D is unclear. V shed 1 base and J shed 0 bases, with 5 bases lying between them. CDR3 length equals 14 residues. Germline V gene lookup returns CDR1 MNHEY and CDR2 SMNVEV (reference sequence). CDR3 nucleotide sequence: TGTGCCAGCAGTTTATTAAATAGCACAGATACGCAGTATTTT. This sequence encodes CASSLLNSTDTQYF.

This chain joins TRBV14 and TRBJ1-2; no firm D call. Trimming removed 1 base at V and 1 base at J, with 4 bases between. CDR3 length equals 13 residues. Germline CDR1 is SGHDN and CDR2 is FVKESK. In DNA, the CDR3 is TGTGCCAGCAGCCAAGTCGGTAACTATGGCTACACCTTC. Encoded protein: CASSQVGNYGYTF.

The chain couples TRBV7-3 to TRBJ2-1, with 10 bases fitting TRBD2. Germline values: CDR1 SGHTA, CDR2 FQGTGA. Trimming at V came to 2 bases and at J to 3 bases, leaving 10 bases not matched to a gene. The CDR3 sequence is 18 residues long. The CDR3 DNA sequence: TGTGCCAGCAGCTTACGCGGTGGACTAGCGGACGTCTACAATGAGCAGTTCTTC. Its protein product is CASSLRGGLADVYNEQFF.

The CDR3 DNA reads as TGCGCCAGCAGCCGGGCGGCGGGGAATGAGCAGTACTTC. This sequence encodes CASSRAAGNEQYF. The chain recombines TRBV5-1 with TRBJ2-7, with a tentative D call TRBD2 (6 bases). The germline V gene has CDR1 SGHRS and CDR2 YFSETQ. This CDR3 spans 13 amino acids. V was cut by 4 bases and J by 7 bases, with 15 bases left in between.